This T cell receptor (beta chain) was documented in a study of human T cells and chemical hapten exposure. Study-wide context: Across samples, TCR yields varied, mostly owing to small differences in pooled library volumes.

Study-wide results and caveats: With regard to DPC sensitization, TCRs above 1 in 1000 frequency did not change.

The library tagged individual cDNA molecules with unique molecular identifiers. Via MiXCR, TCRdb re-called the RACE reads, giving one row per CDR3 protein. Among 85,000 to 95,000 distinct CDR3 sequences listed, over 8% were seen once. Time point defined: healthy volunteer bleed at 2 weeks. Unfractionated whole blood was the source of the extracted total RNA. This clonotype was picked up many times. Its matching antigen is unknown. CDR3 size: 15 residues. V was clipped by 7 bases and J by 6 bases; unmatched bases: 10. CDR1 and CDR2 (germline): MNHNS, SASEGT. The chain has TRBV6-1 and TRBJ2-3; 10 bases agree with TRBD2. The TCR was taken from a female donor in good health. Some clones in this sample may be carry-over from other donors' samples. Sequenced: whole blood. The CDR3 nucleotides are TGTGCCAGCATCCAGGGGCTAGCGGGAGCCGATACGCAGTATTTT. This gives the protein CASIQGLAGADTQYF.